One TCR beta chain is described in this entry. As yet, its antigen is unknown. This entry comes from a study of monozygotic twins with inflammatory bowel disease. The UMIs contained a 6-nucleotide sample barcode. They were added by template switching during cDNA synthesis. TCRdb reprocessed the 5' RACE reads, with one entry per CDR3 protein and no DNA. Its table lists under 200,000 distinct CDR3 sequences. Looked up from germline, CDR1 is SGHTA and CDR2 is FQGNSA. The length of the CDR3 is 12 residues. Regarding the study as a whole: The data gave no support to a single strong IBD-associated signal or clonotype.

The sequenced sample consisted of blood. This TCR derives from a human donor with ulcerative colitis or Crohn's disease, or a healthy co-twin of an affected twin (not recorded which). This chain uses TRBV7-2 with TRBJ2-2; TCRdb lists TRBD1, though no DNA is available to test this call. The CDR3 spells CARGGNTGELFF.